The 5 T cell receptor beta chains below come from one sample, sequenced in a study of blood T cell repertoires in COVID-19. Only in-frame clones appear in the TCRdb table, and some are missing; sequencing was by immunoSEQ multiplex PCR. The sample carries 90,000 or so clones, roughly 83% recorded once. Material for sequencing was peripheral blood. The receptor set was obtained from a human donor in a cohort sampled during active COVID-19.

This clone was seen a single time. The rearrangement joins TRBV6-2 or TRBV6-3 to TRBJ2-7, with 9 bases identical to TRBD1. V was clipped by 4 bases and J by 1 base; unmatched bases: 5. CDR1 and CDR2 from the germline V gene are MNHEY and SVGEGT. The CDR3 runs 15 residues. CDR3 sequence: CASSSPDRGSYEQYF. The CDR3 coding sequence is TGTGCCAGCAGTTCCCCGGACAGGGGTTCCTACGAGCAGTACTTC.

This chain's CDR3 is CATSAVGEGNEQFF. CDR3 coding DNA: TGTGCCACCAGTGCAGTCGGGGAGGGGAATGAGCAGTTCTTC. The chain has TRBV24-1 and TRBJ2-1; 7 bases are a match to TRBD2. CDR3 length: 14 amino acids. V was pared by 5 bases and J by 7 bases, with 7 bases of the junction left unmatched. Germline CDR1 reads KGHDR; CDR2 reads SFDVKD.

The chain is built from TRBV29-1 and TRBJ1-1, with D maybe TRBD1 (5 bases). This CDR3 is 15 amino acids long. With 7 bases removed from V and 0 bases from J, the gap between germline ends came to 18 bases. Per the germline V gene, CDR1 is SQVTM and CDR2 is ANQGSEA. CDR3 region: CSAGHSYTMNTEAFF. CDR3 in DNA: TGCAGCGCCGGACACTCCTATACTATGAACACTGAAGCTTTCTTT.

J is TRBJ2-7 and V is TRBV11-2; the D gene is possibly TRBD1 (6 bases). The CDR3 covers 16 residues. Germline CDR1 is SGHAT and CDR2 is FQNNGV. The V end was cut by 2 bases, the J end by 3 bases, with 17 bases between. CDR3 residues: CASSLSSRAGDYEQYF. The CDR3 nucleotides are TGTGCCAGCAGCTTAAGCTCCAGAGCAGGGGACTACGAGCAGTACTTC.

The CDR3 coding sequence is TGCGCCAGCAGCTTGAGACTACAAGAGACCCAGTACTTC. Translated, it gives CASSLRLQETQYF. The chain uses TRBV5-1 and TRBJ2-5; TRBD2 might be the D (5 bases). Germline V CDR1 and CDR2: SGHRS, YFSETQ. The CDR3 contains 13 residues. The germline V and J ends were trimmed by 1 base and 2 bases, with 6 bases remaining between them.